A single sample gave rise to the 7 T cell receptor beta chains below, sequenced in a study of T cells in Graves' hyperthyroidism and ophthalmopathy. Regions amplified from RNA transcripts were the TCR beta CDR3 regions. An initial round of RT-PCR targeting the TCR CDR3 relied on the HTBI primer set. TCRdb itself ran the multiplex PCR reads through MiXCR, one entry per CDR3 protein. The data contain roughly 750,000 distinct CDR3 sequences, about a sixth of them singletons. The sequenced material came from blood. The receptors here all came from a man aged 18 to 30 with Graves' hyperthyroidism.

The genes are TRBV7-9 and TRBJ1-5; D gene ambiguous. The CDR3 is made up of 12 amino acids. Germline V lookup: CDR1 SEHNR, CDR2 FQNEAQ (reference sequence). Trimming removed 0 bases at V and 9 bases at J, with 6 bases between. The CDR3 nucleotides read TGTGCCAGCAGCTTAGCAGAGGGGCCCCAGCATTTT. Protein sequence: CASSLAEGPQHF.

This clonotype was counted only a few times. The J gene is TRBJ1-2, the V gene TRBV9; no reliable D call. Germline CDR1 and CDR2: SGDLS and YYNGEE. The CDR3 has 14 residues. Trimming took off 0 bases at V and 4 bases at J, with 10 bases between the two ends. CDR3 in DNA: TGTGCCAGCAGCGTAGGCCTGGGTTCCTATGGCTACACCTTC. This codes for CASSVGLGSYGYTF. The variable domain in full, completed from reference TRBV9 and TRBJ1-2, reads DSGVTQTPKHLITATGQRVTLRCSPRSGDLSVYWYQQSLDQGLQFLIQYYNGEERAKGNILERFSAQQFPDLHSELNLSSLELGDSALYFCASSVGLGSYGYTFGSGTRLTVV.

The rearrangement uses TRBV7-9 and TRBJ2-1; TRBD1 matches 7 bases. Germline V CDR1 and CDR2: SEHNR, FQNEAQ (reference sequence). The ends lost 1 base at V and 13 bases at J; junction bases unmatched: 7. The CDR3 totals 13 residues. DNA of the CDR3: TGTGCCAGCAGCTTAGAGACAGGGATGGTACAGTTCTTC. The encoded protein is CASSLETGMVQFF.

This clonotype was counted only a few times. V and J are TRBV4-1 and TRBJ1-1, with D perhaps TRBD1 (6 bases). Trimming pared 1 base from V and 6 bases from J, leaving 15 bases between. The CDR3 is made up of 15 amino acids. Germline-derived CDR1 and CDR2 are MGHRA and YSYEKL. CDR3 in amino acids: CASSQAGALKAEAFF. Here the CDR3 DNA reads TGCGCCAGCAGCCAAGCGGGGGCACTCAAGGCTGAAGCTTTCTTT.

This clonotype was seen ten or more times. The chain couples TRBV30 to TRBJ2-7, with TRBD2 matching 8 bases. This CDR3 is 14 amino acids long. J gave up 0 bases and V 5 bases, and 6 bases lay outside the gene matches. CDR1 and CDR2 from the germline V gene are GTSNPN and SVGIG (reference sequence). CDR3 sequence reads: CAWQGGTSSYEQYF. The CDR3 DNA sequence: TGTGCCTGGCAGGGCGGGACTAGCTCCTACGAGCAGTACTTC. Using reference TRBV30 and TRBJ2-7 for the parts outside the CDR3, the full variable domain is SQTIHQWPATLVQPVGSPLSLECTVEGTSNPNLYWYRQAAGRGLQLLFYSVGIGQISSEVPQNLSASRPQDRQFILSSKKLLLSDSGFYLCAWQGGTSSYEQYFGPGTRLTVT.

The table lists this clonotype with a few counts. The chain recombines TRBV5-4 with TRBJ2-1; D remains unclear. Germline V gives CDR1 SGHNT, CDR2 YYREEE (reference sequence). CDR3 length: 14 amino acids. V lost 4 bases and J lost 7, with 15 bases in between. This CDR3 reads CASSRLLRRNEQFF. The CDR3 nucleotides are TGTGCCAGCAGCCGCTTACTCCGTCGAAATGAGCAGTTCTTC.

CDR3 residues: CASSQELAGIQETQYF. CDR3 bases: TGTGCCAGCAGCCAAGAATTGGCGGGGATCCAAGAGACCCAGTACTTC. The chain has TRBV3-1 and TRBJ2-5; a weak D match, TRBD2 (6 bases). Trimming removed 0 bases from V and 1 base from J, with 12 bases in between. This CDR3 contains 16 residues. CDR1 is LGHDT and CDR2 is YNNKEL in the germline V gene (reference sequence).